This T cell receptor (beta chain) comes out of a study of T cells after yellow fever vaccination. Concerning this clonotype itself: Its antigen is not known.

Template-switching 5'RACE yielded the TCR cDNA; a universal primer site and UMIs were added in the process. Each CDR3 protein gets one entry after TCRdb re-called the 5' RACE reads with MiXCR. The sample has about 74,000 distinct CDR3 sequences; more than 5.5% are singletons. Regarding the study as a whole: Reappearing after the booster were most of the clones from primary vaccination (less than 98% CD4, around 90% CD8). The secondary response was weaker, and its peak arrived faster, on day 5 versus 15. Some clonotypes, a small share, were shared between CD4 and CD8 compartments.

V was trimmed by 5 bases and J by 4 bases, leaving 12 bases between them. The CDR3 loop spans 13 amino acids. Per germline, CDR1 SGHVS and CDR2 FNYEAQ. The sample here was CD8+ T cells sorted from PBMCs, taken about 5 days after the first yellow fever vaccination. The TCR was taken from a man aged 18 to 29 who received the YFV17D yellow fever vaccine. The genes are TRBV7-6 and TRBJ2-7, with D perhaps TRBD1 (6 bases). CDR3 amino acids: CASSPRTAYEQYF. As DNA, the CDR3 is TGTGCCAGCAGCCCCAGGACAGCGTACGAGCAGTACTTC.